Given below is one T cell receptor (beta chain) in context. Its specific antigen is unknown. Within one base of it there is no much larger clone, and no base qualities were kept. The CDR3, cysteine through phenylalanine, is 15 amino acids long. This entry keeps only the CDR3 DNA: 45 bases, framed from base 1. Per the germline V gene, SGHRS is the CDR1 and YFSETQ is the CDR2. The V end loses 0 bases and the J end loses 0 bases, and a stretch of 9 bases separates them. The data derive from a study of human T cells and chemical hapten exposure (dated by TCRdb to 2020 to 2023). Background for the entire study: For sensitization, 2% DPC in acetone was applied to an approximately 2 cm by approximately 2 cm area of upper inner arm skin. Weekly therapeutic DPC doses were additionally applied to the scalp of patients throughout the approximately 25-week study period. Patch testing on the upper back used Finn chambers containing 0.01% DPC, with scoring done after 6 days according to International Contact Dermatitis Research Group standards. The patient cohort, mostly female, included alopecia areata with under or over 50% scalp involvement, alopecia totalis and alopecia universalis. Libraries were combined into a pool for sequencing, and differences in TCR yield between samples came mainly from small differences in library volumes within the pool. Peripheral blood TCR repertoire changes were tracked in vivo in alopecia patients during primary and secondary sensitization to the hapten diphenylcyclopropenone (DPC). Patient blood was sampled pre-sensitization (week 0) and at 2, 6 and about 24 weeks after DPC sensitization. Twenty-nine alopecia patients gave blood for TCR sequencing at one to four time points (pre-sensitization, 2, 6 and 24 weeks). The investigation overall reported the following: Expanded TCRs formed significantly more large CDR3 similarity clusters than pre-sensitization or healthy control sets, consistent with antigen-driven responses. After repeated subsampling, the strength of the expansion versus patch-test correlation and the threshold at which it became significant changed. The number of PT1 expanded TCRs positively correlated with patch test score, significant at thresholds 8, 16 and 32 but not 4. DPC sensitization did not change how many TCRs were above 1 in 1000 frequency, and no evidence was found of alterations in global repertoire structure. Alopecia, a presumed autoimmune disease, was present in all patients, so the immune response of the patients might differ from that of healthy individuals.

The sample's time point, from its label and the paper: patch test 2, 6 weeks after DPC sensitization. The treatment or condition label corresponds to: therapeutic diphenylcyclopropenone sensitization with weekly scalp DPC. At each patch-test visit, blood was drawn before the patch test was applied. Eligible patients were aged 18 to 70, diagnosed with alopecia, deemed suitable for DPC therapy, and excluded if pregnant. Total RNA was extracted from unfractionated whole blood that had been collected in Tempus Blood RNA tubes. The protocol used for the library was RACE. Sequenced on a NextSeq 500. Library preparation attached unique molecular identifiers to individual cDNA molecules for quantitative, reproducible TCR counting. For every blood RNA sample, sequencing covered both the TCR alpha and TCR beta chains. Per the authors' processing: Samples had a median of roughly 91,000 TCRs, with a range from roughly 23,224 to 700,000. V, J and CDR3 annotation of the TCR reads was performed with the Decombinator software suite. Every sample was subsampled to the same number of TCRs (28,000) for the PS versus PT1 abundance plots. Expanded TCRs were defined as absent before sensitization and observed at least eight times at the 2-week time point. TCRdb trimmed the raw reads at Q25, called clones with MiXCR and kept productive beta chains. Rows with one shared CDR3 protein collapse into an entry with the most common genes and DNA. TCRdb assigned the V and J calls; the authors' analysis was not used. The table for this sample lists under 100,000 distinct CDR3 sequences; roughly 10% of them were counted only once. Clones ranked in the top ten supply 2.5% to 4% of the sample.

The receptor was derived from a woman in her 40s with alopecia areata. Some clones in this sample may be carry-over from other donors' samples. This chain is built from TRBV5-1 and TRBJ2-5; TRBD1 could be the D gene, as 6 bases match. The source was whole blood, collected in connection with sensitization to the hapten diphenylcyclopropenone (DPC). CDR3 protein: CASSLEGVNQETQYF. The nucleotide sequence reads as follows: TGCGCCAGCAGCTTGGAGGGGGTAAACCAAGAGACCCAGTACTTC.